This T cell receptor beta chain is drawn from a study of PD-L1 blockade in urothelial cancer. The time point here: pretreatment peripheral blood. Peripheral blood mononuclear cells were collected from every patient before and during treatment, yielding between 1 and 8 samples per patient. V was shortened by 0 bases and J by 1 base, with 7 bases between the two germline ends. Germline loops: CDR1 SGHRS, CDR2 YFSETQ. CDR3 length equals 14 residues. The protocol was immunoSEQ multiplex PCR, while the TCRdb copy is restricted to in-frame clones and leaves out a portion. Among about 74,000 clones, approximately 87% were seen once, and the ten largest hold under 6%.

Sequences were derived from PBMCs, sampled around atezolizumab (anti-PD-L1) treatment. The rearrangement links TRBV5-1 to TRBJ2-5, with D maybe TRBD2 (6 bases). This sequence was found in a man aged 70-80 years with urothelial cancer. CDR3: CASSLGDSQETQYF. The CDR3, as DNA: TGCGCCAGCAGCTTGGGGGACTCCCAAGAGACCCAGTACTTC.